Sequencing of this T cell receptor (beta chain) was carried out in a study of OX40 agonist ivuxolimab in advanced cancers. Some background on the complete study: The costimulatory receptor OX40 (CD134) was targeted by ivuxolimab, a fully human IgG2 agonistic monoclonal antibody. Intravenous ivuxolimab was administered to patients every 2 weeks at six dose levels: 0.01, 0.1, 0.3, 1.5, 3 and 10 mg/kg. Among the 52 dose-escalation patients, some 20 had hepatocellular carcinoma, around 15 melanoma, 9 renal cell carcinoma and 9 head and neck cancer. A male proportion of almost 85% and a mean age of approximately 62 years, ranging from about 23 to 90, were recorded for the dose-escalation cohort. Prior anti-PD-1, anti-PD-L1 or anti-CTLA-4 therapy was permitted, and approximately 40% of dose-escalation patients had received checkpoint inhibitors. Three dose-escalation patients achieved partial responses, one with hepatocellular carcinoma and two with cutaneous melanoma. Peripheral TCRbeta sequencing aimed to test whether ivuxolimab altered TCR sequence diversity and caused clonal T-cell expansion. The monotherapy dose-escalation portion (N of about 49 patients) of the phase I ivuxolimab trial is reported in the paper. Findings and caveats that apply to the study as a whole: In partial responders in the 0.1-3.0 mg/kg groups, normalized peripheral clonal expansion was found to be among the lowest, especially among CD8+ T cells. At doses of 0.1 to 3.0 mg/kg, clonal expansion of both CD4+ and CD8+ blood T cells was observed from baseline to week 6. The antigen specificity of the clonally expanded peripheral T cells was not determined. Low levels of normalized T-cell clonal expansion were also seen in some nonresponding patients. After ivuxolimab, more expanded clones were found on average in CD8+ T cells than in CD4+ T cells.

The germline V gene (reference sequence) provides CDR1 LNHDA and CDR2 SQIVND. Measured from the cysteine to the phenylalanine, the CDR3 is 12 residues long. CDR3 DNA is the only sequence kept; it has 36 bases, read in frame from the first base. V loses 5 bases, J loses 3 bases, and the germline ends lie 5 bases apart. This clone was observed at least ten times. Its antigen is unknown. No much larger clonotype is one base removed from it; base qualities were not supplied. Different DNA sequences within this sample yield the same CDR3. Patients with autoimmune disease history or receiving systemic immunosuppression were excluded from the trial. Peripheral blood for TCR sequencing was collected from all dose cohorts at baseline, on cycle 4 day 1, and on cycle 7 day 1. Samples were obtained from an open-label, multicenter, first-in-human phase I dose-escalation trial of ivuxolimab. Adults with locally advanced or metastatic melanoma, renal cell, hepatocellular, or head and neck squamous cell carcinoma were enrolled in the trial. Before TCR sequencing, CD4+ T cells and CD8+ T cells from peripheral blood were sorted into separate populations.

To sequence the TCRbeta CDR3 region, genomic DNA was isolated from the sorted cells. The immunoSEQ Assay was used for sequencing of TCRbeta CDR3 regions. The immuneACCESS repertoire file appears here via TCRdb, limited to in-frame rearrangements. These files lack a portion of the clones; in checked studies, under half of the deficit traces to unresolved V genes, and the cause of the others is not known. The sample table lists about 55,000 clones, nearly 90% of them with a count of one. The top ten clonotypes cover 10% to 15% of the sample. Sequenced material: CD4+ or CD8+ T cells sorted from blood, taken in a trial of the OX40 agonist ivuxolimab. The chain was built from TRBV19 and TRBJ2-1, with the D gene uncertain. This clonotype was obtained from an adult with an advanced solid tumor such as melanoma, head and neck, liver or kidney cancer. CDR3 loop: CASSPSYNEQFF. The DNA sequence is given as TGTGCCAGTAGTCCTAGCTACAATGAGCAGTTCTTC.